Following are 29 T cell receptor beta chains from one sample sequenced in a study of radiotherapy plus CTLA-4 blockade in lung cancer. Sequenced by immunoSEQ multiplex PCR; TCRdb stores in-frame clones only, minus some. The data hold more than 90,000 clones, with nearly 80% observed a single time. This specimen consisted of peripheral blood, obtained from a patient treated with radiotherapy plus ipilimumab. All receptors come from a human donor with non-small cell lung cancer who had a partial response to radiotherapy plus ipilimumab.

The V gene is TRBV6-4, the J gene TRBJ1-1; 7 nucleotides align to TRBD1. Germline V gene data show CDR1 as MRHNA and CDR2 as SNTAGT. V trimming: 4 bases; J trimming: 6 bases; junction bases outside the gene matches: 8. The CDR3 consists of 14 residues. Here the CDR3 reads CASSVGTEGSEAFF. In nucleotides, the CDR3 is TGTGCCAGCAGTGTCGGGACAGAGGGTTCTGAAGCTTTCTTT.

The CDR3 loop is CASSQDGQVRKYF. CDR3 in DNA: TGCGCCAGCAGCCAAGATGGGCAGGTCCGTAAGTACTTC. J is TRBJ2-7 and V is TRBV4-1; D is ambiguous. Germline values: CDR1 MGHRA, CDR2 YSYEKL. The length of the CDR3 is 13 residues. With 0 bases removed from V and 11 bases from J, the gap between germline ends came to 14 bases.

The chain joins TRBV28 to TRBJ2-7, with 8 bases lining up with TRBD1. The CDR3 runs to 14 residues. The V segment lost 8 bases and the J segment 6 bases; nucleotides outside the gene matches: 12. Germline CDR1 is MDHEN and CDR2 is SYDVKM. CDR3 loop: CASGTHRGVFEQYV. CDR3 bases: TGTGCCAGCGGAACCCACAGGGGGGTTTTCGAGCAGTACGTC.

The chain employs TRBV28 and TRBJ1-5; TRBD1 aligns across 8 bases. V lost 6 bases to trimming and J lost 4 bases; unmatched junction nucleotides: 5. Germline V CDR1 and CDR2: MDHEN, SYDVKM. The CDR3 is 14 residues long. The CDR3 region has the DNA TGTGCCAGCAGCTGGACAGGGCGGAATCAGCCCCAGCATTTT. Translating gives CASSWTGRNQPQHF. Based on the CDR3 plus reference TRBV28 and TRBJ1-5, the full variable domain is DVKVTQSSRYLVKRTGEKVFLECVQDMDHENMFWYRQDPGLGLRLIYFSYDVKMKEKGDIPEGYSVSREKKERFSLILESASTNQTSMYLCASSWTGRNQPQHFGDGTRLSIL.

V is TRBV4-2 and J is TRBJ2-3, with 9 bases matching TRBD2. Germline V CDR1 and CDR2: LGHNA, YNFKEQ. The CDR3 runs 17 residues. V lost 0 bases, J lost 8 bases, and 12 bases stayed unmatched. The CDR3 is CASSQDASGVSGSTQYF. The DNA for the CDR3 is TGTGCCAGCAGCCAAGACGCTAGCGGGGTGAGTGGAAGTACGCAGTATTTT.

This clone has just a few counts. The V call is TRBV6-6, the J call TRBJ1-2; D is unresolved. Germline V CDR1 and CDR2: MNHNY, SVGAGI (reference sequence). The V gene lost 6 bases and the J gene lost 0 bases, with 11 bases spanning the gap. This CDR3 has 14 amino acids. The CDR3 loop reads CASRRFEANYGYTF. CDR3 DNA sequence: TGTGCCAGCAGACGGTTTGAGGCTAACTATGGCTACACCTTC.

This clone has only a few counts. This chain connects TRBV4-3 to TRBJ1-1, with D possibly TRBD1 on 6 matching bases. CDR1 and CDR2 (germline): LGHNA, YSLEER. The CDR3 sequence is 16 residues long. Trimming took 1 base from V and 4 from J, leaving 16 bases between them. The CDR3, as DNA: TGCGCCAGCAGCCAAGGCCTCGACAGGTCTCTCACTGAAGCTTTCTTT. Its translation: CASSQGLDRSLTEAFF.

The chain recombines TRBV7-8 with TRBJ1-5; TRBD1 matches 9 bases. The J segment lost 6 bases and the V segment lost 1 base, leaving 4 bases of the junction unmatched. Germline V gene sequence: CDR1 SGHVS, CDR2 FQNEAQ. This CDR3 region has 15 residues. CDR3 loop: CASSLDTGGLQPQHF. CDR3 sequence (DNA): TGTGCCAGCAGCTTAGATACAGGGGGCCTTCAGCCCCAGCATTTT.

The chain combines TRBV4-1 with TRBJ2-5, with 7 bases lining up with TRBD2. The end of the DNA fits TRBJ2-7 better, so the J call may be wrong. The CDR3 covers 16 residues. The germline V gene encodes CDR1 MGHRA and CDR2 YSYEKL. CDR3 protein: CASSQAYGGSRDEQYF. CDR3 DNA sequence: TGCGCCAGCAGCCAAGCTTATGGCGGGAGCCGGGACGAGCAGTACTTC.

This clone was counted a few times. This sequence joins TRBV5-1 and TRBJ1-1, with 8 bases aligning to TRBD1. The CDR3 sequence is 14 residues long. V trimming: 4 bases; J trimming: 1 base; junction bases outside the gene matches: 3. Germline CDR1 reads SGHRS; CDR2 reads YFSETQ. The CDR3 spells CASSRTGPNTEAFF. CDR3 nucleotides: TGCGCCAGCAGCAGGACAGGGCCGAACACTGAAGCTTTCTTT.

The chain combines TRBV27 with TRBJ1-1, with D maybe TRBD1 (6 bases). The V and J ends lost 4 bases and 3 bases respectively, with 9 bases between them. The CDR3 is made up of 13 amino acids. The germline V gene has CDR1 MNHEY and CDR2 SMNVEV (reference sequence). CDR3 protein: CASSYRVDTEAFF. The CDR3 nucleotides read TGTGCCAGCAGTTACAGGGTAGACACTGAAGCTTTCTTT.

This clone has more than one count but fewer than ten. V is TRBV28 and J is TRBJ1-3, with D perhaps TRBD1 (5 bases). The CDR3 sequence is 12 residues long. Germline V gene lookup returns CDR1 MDHEN and CDR2 SYDVKM. V was pared by 5 bases and J by 4 bases, with 6 bases between. CDR3 in DNA: TGTGCCAGCAGTAGGACAGGAAACACCATATATTTT. Residues: CASSRTGNTIYF.

This clone has just one count. V is TRBV5-1 and J is TRBJ1-1; D is perhaps TRBD1 (6 bases). V was shortened by 4 bases and J by 1 base, with 14 bases between the two germline ends. The CDR3 runs 15 residues. Germline V lookup: CDR1 SGHRS, CDR2 YFSETQ. The CDR3 DNA sequence: TGCGCCAGCAGCGATAGCCGAGGGGGGAACACTGAAGCTTTCTTT. Its protein product is CASSDSRGGNTEAFF. Looking up the rest from reference TRBV5-1 and TRBJ1-1 gives the full variable domain: KAGVTQTPRYLIKTRGQQVTLSCSPISGHRSVSWYQQTPGQGLQFLFEYFSETQRNKGNFPGRFSGRQFSNSRSEMNVSTLELGDSALYLCASSDSRGGNTEAFFGQGTRLTVV.

The chain employs TRBV6-5 and TRBJ2-5; no clear D gene. CDR3 size: 15 residues. V was clipped by 6 bases and J by 5 bases, with 19 bases between them. CDR1 and CDR2 (germline): MNHEY, SVGAGI. The chain's CDR3 is CASSYARHVDETQYF. The CDR3 nucleotides are TGTGCCAGCAGCTACGCCCGACACGTAGATGAGACCCAGTACTTC.

This clone has only a few counts. The chain is built from TRBV19 and TRBJ1-3, with 7 bases lining up with TRBD1. CDR1 and CDR2 from the germline V gene are LNHDA and SQIVND (reference sequence). After removal of 4 bases from V and 2 bases from J, the junction contained 2 bases not matched to a gene. The CDR3 spans 14 residues. The chain's CDR3 is CASSTTGAGNTIYF. For the CDR3, the DNA is TGTGCCAGTAGTACCACAGGGGCTGGAAACACCATATATTTT.

The chain joins TRBV7-9 to TRBJ2-5; 7 nucleotides line up with TRBD1. The CDR3 is made up of 14 amino acids. V lost 2 bases and J lost 5; bases outside the gene matches: 5. CDR1 SEHNR and CDR2 FQNEAQ come from the germline V gene (reference sequence). The DNA for the CDR3 is TGTGCCAGCAGCTTATCCAGGGGGTACGAGACCCAGTACTTC. Translated, it gives CASSLSRGYETQYF.

V and J are TRBV18 and TRBJ2-3, with 10 bases that match TRBD1. The CDR3 runs 16 residues. CDR1 is KGHSH, CDR2 LQKENI, per germline. Trimming at V came to 5 bases and at J to 4 bases, leaving 9 bases not matched to a gene. This chain's CDR3 is CASSSPDRGGADTQYF. The CDR3 coding sequence is TGTGCCAGCTCATCCCCGGACAGGGGGGGTGCAGATACGCAGTATTTT.

This clone was picked up one time. The rearrangement joins TRBV6-1 to TRBJ2-3; TRBD1 agrees at 7 bases. Losses at the gene ends were 4 bases for V and 7 bases for J; bases not matched to a gene: 8. The CDR3 contains 14 residues. Germline CDR1 reads MNHNS; CDR2 reads SASEGT. The CDR3 DNA is TGTGCCAGCAGTGGAGGGACAGAAACTAATACGCAGTATTTT. Its protein is CASSGGTETNTQYF.

As DNA, the CDR3 is TGTGCCAGTAGTATTGGGGTGGACATCAACACCGGGGAGCTGTTTTTT. Protein sequence: CASSIGVDINTGELFF. The V and J genes are TRBV19 and TRBJ2-2, with a weak D call TRBD1 (5 bases). Germline V CDR1 and CDR2: LNHDA, SQIVND (reference sequence). The CDR3 is 16 amino acids. V gave up 3 bases and J gave up 2 bases, with 13 bases separating them.

CDR3 sequence: CASSPDRGLEKLFF. The CDR3 DNA reads as TGCGCCAGCAGCCCGGACAGGGGGTTGGAAAAACTGTTTTTT. This sequence joins TRBV4-1 and TRBJ1-4; TRBD1 aligns across 10 bases. V shed 4 bases and J 8 bases; nucleotides not matched to a gene: 4. Germline V gives CDR1 MGHRA, CDR2 YSYEKL. The CDR3 sequence is 14 residues long.

This chain connects TRBV10-3 to TRBJ1-1, with a weak D call TRBD1 (6 bases). The CDR3 has 15 residues. V lost 4 bases to trimming and J lost 0 bases, with 12 bases between them. From germline, CDR1 is ENHRY and CDR2 SYGVKD. The CDR3 region is CAISAGGRMNTEAFF. The CDR3 DNA sequence: TGTGCCATCAGTGCGGGGGGCAGGATGAACACTGAAGCTTTCTTT.

This chain uses TRBV6-5 with TRBJ1-5; D may be TRBD1 (5 bases). The CDR3 contains 15 residues. V lost 0 bases, J lost 3 bases, and 9 bases lay in between. Per germline, CDR1 MNHEY and CDR2 SVGAGI. The CDR3 loop reads CASSYSGGVNQPQHF. Here the CDR3 DNA reads TGTGCCAGCAGTTACTCTGGAGGGGTCAATCAGCCCCAGCATTTT.

The chain couples TRBV5-4 to TRBJ1-1; D ambiguous. Germline CDR1 SGHNT, CDR2 YYREEE (reference sequence). V dropped 2 bases and J dropped 6 bases, with 11 bases sitting between them. This CDR3 contains 13 residues. The CDR3 nucleotides read TGTGCCAGCAGCTTTGGACTACAACCTGAAGCTTTCTTT. Translated, it gives CASSFGLQPEAFF.

This clone occurred a few times. This chain links TRBV29-1 with TRBJ2-4; weak D call: TRBD2 (5 bases). This CDR3 comprises 12 residues. The germline V gene encodes CDR1 SQVTM and CDR2 ANQGSEA. Trimming shortened V by 1 base and J by 7 bases, and 8 bases separated the two germline ends. The CDR3 nucleotides are TGCAGCGTTGAAGCTAGCAGGAACATTCAGTACTTC. It specifies CSVEASRNIQYF.

This sequence joins TRBV28 and TRBJ2-7; weak D call: TRBD1 (5 bases). CDR1 is MDHEN, CDR2 SYDVKM, per germline. V gave up 2 bases and J gave up 0 bases, with 11 bases separating them. This CDR3 spans 15 amino acids. The CDR3 region is CASSLRRTSSYEQYF. The CDR3 nucleotides read TGTGCCAGCAGTTTAAGACGGACAAGCTCCTACGAGCAGTACTTC. The full variable domain, rest sourced from reference TRBV28 and TRBJ2-7, is DVKVTQSSRYLVKRTGEKVFLECVQDMDHENMFWYRQDPGLGLRLIYFSYDVKMKEKGDIPEGYSVSREKKERFSLILESASTNQTSMYLCASSLRRTSSYEQYFGPGTRLTVT.

This sequence joins TRBV6-5 and TRBJ2-7; 11 bases line up with TRBD2. V gave up 10 bases and J gave up 4 bases; unmatched junction bases: 6. CDR3 length equals 13 residues. Germline lookup yields CDR1 MNHEY and CDR2 SVGAGI. The DNA of the CDR3 is TGTGCCACAAAACTAGCGGGGGATTACGAGCAGTACGTC. Residues: CATKLAGDYEQYV.

CDR3: CASSLGSGGGVYGYTF. CDR3 coding DNA: TGTGCCAGCAGCTTAGGGTCAGGGGGCGGCGTCTATGGCTACACCTTC. V usage is TRBV7-2 and J usage is TRBJ1-2; TRBD1 agrees at 8 bases. Germline-derived CDR1 and CDR2 are SGHTA and FQGNSA. The CDR3 has 16 amino acids. V shed 1 base, J shed 4 bases, and the junction held 8 bases outside the gene matches.

This clone was found a few times. The CDR3 DNA follows: TGTGCCAGCAGCTTAGGCGGGGGCCGCACAGATACGCAGTATTTT. The encoded protein is CASSLGGGRTDTQYF. The chain links TRBV7-8 to TRBJ2-3, with a weak D call TRBD2 (7 bases). The length of the CDR3 is 15 residues. V lost 1 base to trimming and J lost 1 base, with 9 bases between them. Germline V gives CDR1 SGHVS, CDR2 FQNEAQ.

The chain's CDR3 is CASSPAENYGYTF. The CDR3 nucleotides read TGTGCCAGCAGCCCCGCGGAAAACTATGGCTACACCTTC. This chain connects TRBV7-9 to TRBJ1-2; no clear D. V lost 5 bases, J lost 2 bases, and 9 bases lay in between. Per germline, CDR1 SEHNR and CDR2 FQNEAQ (reference sequence). The CDR3 runs to 13 residues.